These 29 T cell receptor beta chains came from one sample sequenced in a study of blood T cell repertoires in COVID-19. Sequencing used immunoSEQ multiplex PCR; TCRdb keeps in-frame clones, though not all of them. This table has 250,000 to 350,000 clones, around 82% appearing once. Sequenced material: peripheral blood. These receptors originate from an older person with COVID-19, enrolled during active disease.

The rearrangement links TRBV7-2 to TRBJ2-7, with TRBD1 matching over 9 bases. CDR1 SGHTA and CDR2 FQGNSA come from the germline V gene. This CDR3 is built from 14 residues. V shed 5 bases and J 4 bases; nucleotides not matched to a gene: 6. This chain's CDR3 is CASSPGGQGYEQYF. In DNA, the CDR3 is TGTGCCAGCAGCCCGGGAGGACAGGGGTACGAGCAGTACTTC.

The CDR3 reads CASSTGGYSYEQYF. The CDR3 nucleotides are TGTGCCAGCAGCACTGGGGGGTACTCCTACGAGCAGTACTTC. The rearrangement joins TRBV14 to TRBJ2-7, with D maybe TRBD2 (6 bases). The CDR3 has 14 residues. Germline CDR1 reads SGHDN; CDR2 reads FVKESK. V lost 5 bases to trimming and J lost 0 bases, with 11 bases between them.

The chain links TRBV19 to TRBJ1-6, with 7 nucleotides matching TRBD1. The CDR3 totals 15 residues. With V trimmed by 2 bases and J by 9 bases, 7 bases remained unmatched. The germline V gene has CDR1 LNHDA and CDR2 SQIVND (reference sequence). The CDR3: CASSIQGVLGSPLHF. The DNA for the CDR3 is TGTGCCAGTAGTATACAGGGGGTTCTTGGTTCACCCCTCCACTTT.

The chain links TRBV7-2 to TRBJ2-2, with 9 bases fitting TRBD1. J lost 4 bases, V lost 5 bases, and 5 bases had no gene match. Germline values: CDR1 SGHTA, CDR2 FQGNSA. The length of the CDR3 is 15 residues. The CDR3 nucleotides read TGTGCCAGCAGCCCATCGACAGGGGGCACCGGGGAGCTGTTTTTT. Its translation: CASSPSTGGTGELFF.

The gene calls are TRBV27 and TRBJ2-3, with D possibly being TRBD1 (5 bases). This CDR3 has 16 residues. Per germline, CDR1 MNHEY and CDR2 SMNVEV (reference sequence). Trimming pared 6 bases from V and 3 bases from J, leaving 19 bases between. This CDR3 is CASRKDTGGGTDTQYF. CDR3 sequence (DNA): TGTGCCAGCAGAAAGGACACCGGTGGTGGAACAGATACGCAGTATTTT.

In its sample, this clone was seen once. The CDR3: CASSDPLYEHSEQYF. CDR3 bases: TGTGCCAGCAGCGATCCCCTCTACGAGCATTCTGAGCAGTACTTC. The chain joins TRBV6-2 or TRBV6-3 to TRBJ2-7; no definite D call. In germline, CDR1 is MNHEY, CDR2 SVGEGT. Trimming left V 6 bases short and J 7 bases short, with 22 bases between. CDR3 length: 15 residues.

This rearrangement joins TRBV11-3 to TRBJ1-5; a possible D gene is TRBD1 (6 bases). V was pared by 6 bases and J by 5 bases, with 26 bases between. The CDR3 runs to 18 residues. Germline V CDR1 and CDR2: SGHNT, YENEEA. CDR3 residues: CASRVGPSRGFVYQPQHF. DNA for the CDR3: TGTGCCAGCAGGGTGGGCCCGAGCAGGGGTTTTGTGTATCAGCCCCAGCATTTT.

The chain links TRBV18 to TRBJ2-1, with TRBD2 matching over 7 bases. CDR1 and CDR2 (germline): KGHSH, LQKENI. The CDR3 is made up of 15 amino acids. Unmatched junction bases numbered 2, after V lost 3 bases and J lost 0 bases. The CDR3 here is CASSPRGNSYNEQFF. In DNA, the CDR3 is TGTGCCAGCTCACCGCGGGGGAACTCCTACAATGAGCAGTTCTTC.

This clone was picked up one time. V gene TRBV6-5 combines with J gene TRBJ2-1; 11 bases are shared with TRBD1. There are 13 residues in the CDR3. Trimming at V came to 4 bases and at J to 8 bases, leaving 1 base not matched to a gene. Germline loops: CDR1 MNHEY, CDR2 SVGAGI. This CDR3 reads CASSLDRGHEQFF. The CDR3 DNA reads as TGTGCCAGCAGTTTGGACAGGGGGCATGAGCAGTTCTTC.

The chain is built from TRBV5-1 and TRBJ2-3, with 7 bases identical to TRBD1. This CDR3 contains 16 residues. Losses at the gene ends were 7 bases for V and 5 bases for J; bases not matched to a gene: 16. Germline CDR1 reads SGHRS; CDR2 reads YFSETQ. The CDR3, as DNA: TGCGCCAGCGGAAAGCTAAGGGGGCGGGTTGAAGATACGCAGTATTTT. Protein: CASGKLRGRVEDTQYF.

This clone was recorded only once. This rearrangement joins TRBV7-9 to TRBJ2-4, with 11 bases identical to TRBD2. With V trimmed by 3 bases and J by 6 bases, 4 bases remained unmatched. The CDR3 contains 15 residues. Germline V gives CDR1 SEHNR, CDR2 FQNEAQ (reference sequence). This chain's CDR3 is CASSFSGREGNIQYF. The CDR3 DNA reads as TGTGCCAGCAGCTTTAGCGGGAGGGAGGGAAACATTCAGTACTTC.

The chain recombines TRBV27 with TRBJ1-1; the match to TRBD1 covers 7 bases. The CDR3 totals 12 residues. Trimming at V came to 4 bases and at J to 8 bases, leaving 4 bases not matched to a gene. The germline V gene encodes CDR1 MNHEY and CDR2 SMNVEV (reference sequence). CDR3 coding DNA: TGTGCCAGCAGTTCAAACAGGGGAGAAGCTTTCTTT. Protein product: CASSSNRGEAFF.

The chain couples TRBV29-1 to TRBJ1-1, with 11 bases fitting TRBD1. In germline, CDR1 is SQVTM, CDR2 ANQGSEA. CDR3 length: 15 amino acids. The V and J ends lost 7 bases and 8 bases, in that order; junction bases with no gene match: 15. CDR3 coding DNA: TGCAGCGCTGCCGGGACAGGGGGACCCGGACGCGAAGCTTTCTTT. Translation: CSAAGTGGPGREAFF.

The chain couples TRBV6-1 to TRBJ1-2; D not certain. The CDR3 loop spans 15 amino acids. The V end was cut by 4 bases, the J end by 0 bases, with 12 bases between. Germline CDR1 MNHNS, CDR2 SASEGT. The CDR3 region has the DNA TGTGCCAGCAGTGTAGCACAGATTTCTAACTATGGCTACACCTTC. Amino acids: CASSVAQISNYGYTF.

V usage is TRBV28 and J usage is TRBJ2-7; 7 bases match TRBD1. V was pared by 10 bases and J by 2 bases, with 11 bases of the junction left unmatched. This CDR3 spans 14 amino acids. Germline lookup yields CDR1 MDHEN and CDR2 SYDVKM. The CDR3 protein is CAIQRGGRAYEQYF. The CDR3, as DNA: TGTGCCATCCAGAGAGGGGGCCGGGCCTACGAGCAGTACTTC.

The sample holds many counts of this clone. The chain is built from TRBV2 and TRBJ1-4, with D perhaps matching TRBD1 (6 bases). Germline CDR1 and CDR2: SNHLY and FYNNEI. CDR3 length: 13 residues. Trimming pared 5 bases from V and 4 bases from J, leaving 8 bases between. This CDR3 is CASSRQDNEKLFF. CDR3 nucleotide sequence: TGTGCCAGCAGTCGACAGGATAATGAAAAACTGTTTTTT.

CDR3 sequence reads: CASSLDPLTSTQYF. In nucleotides, the CDR3 is TGTGCCAGCAGCTTAGATCCTTTGACTTCTACGCAGTATTTT. The chain is built from TRBV11-3 and TRBJ2-3, with D hard to call. CDR1 SGHNT and CDR2 YENEEA come from the germline V gene. Trimming stripped 0 bases from V and 8 bases from J, with 12 bases between. There are 14 residues in the CDR3. Complete variable domain (other parts from reference TRBV11-3 and TRBJ2-3): EAGVVQSPRYKIIEKKQPVAFWCNPISGHNTLYWYLQNLGQGPELLIRYENEEAVDDSQLPKDRFSAERLKGVDSTLKIQPAELGDSAVYLCASSLDPLTSTQYFGPGTRLTVL.

V and J are TRBV6-5 and TRBJ1-5, with 10 nucleotides matching TRBD1. The CDR3 spans 12 residues. V lost 10 bases and J lost 6; bases outside the gene matches: 3. The germline gives CDR1 MNHEY, CDR2 SVGAGI. CDR3 sequence: CATWTGGQPQHF. The CDR3 DNA follows: TGTGCCACCTGGACAGGGGGTCAGCCCCAGCATTTT.

V gene TRBV2 combines with J gene TRBJ2-7, with 9 bases identical to TRBD2. CDR1 SNHLY and CDR2 FYNNEI come from the germline V gene. The CDR3 runs to 19 residues. V was clipped by 5 bases and J by 3 bases; unmatched bases: 20. The CDR3 DNA is TGTGCCAGCAGTCCTAAAGGTGGGCTCGATAGCGGGAGCCGCTACGAGCAGTACTTC. The encoded protein is CASSPKGGLDSGSRYEQYF.

This chain links TRBV7-8 with TRBJ2-1, with TRBD2 matching 8 bases. The CDR3 consists of 14 residues. V was pared by 3 bases and J by 10 bases, with 8 bases of the junction left unmatched. The germline V gene has CDR1 SGHVS and CDR2 FQNEAQ. The CDR3 DNA is TGTGCCAGCAGCTTGCCAGGACTAGCCCACGAGCAGTTCTTC. It encodes CASSLPGLAHEQFF.

This clone was picked up one time. The chain employs TRBV5-1 and TRBJ2-7, with D tentatively TRBD2 (6 bases). The CDR3 consists of 15 residues. V was cut by 4 bases and J by 0 bases, with 14 bases left in between. Germline CDR1 SGHRS, CDR2 YFSETQ. CDR3 nucleotides: TGCGCCAGCAGCGGGGCTAGCGTCAACTCCTACGAGCAGTACTTC. It is translated as CASSGASVNSYEQYF.

V is TRBV21-1 and J is TRBJ2-7; the DNA was not used to check the table's D call, TRBD1. TRBV21-1 is a listed pseudogene. CDR3 size: 15 residues. The CDR3: CASLTTGFSSYEQYF. CDR3 coding DNA: TGTGCCAGCCTCACGACAGGTTTTAGCTCCTACGAGCAGTACTTC.

V is TRBV27 and J is TRBJ2-1; 9 positions match TRBD2. The V and J ends lost 5 bases and 0 bases, in that order; junction bases with no gene match: 8. This CDR3 has 17 residues. Germline CDR1 is MNHEY and CDR2 is SMNVEV (reference sequence). The CDR3 DNA sequence: TGTGCCAGCAGTCCCCGGGGTAGCGGGAGCTCCTACAATGAGCAGTTCTTC. This translates into CASSPRGSGSSYNEQFF.

The rearrangement uses TRBV4-1 and TRBJ1-1; 9 bases fit TRBD1. V was clipped by 2 bases and J by 10 bases; unmatched bases: 14. There are 16 residues in the CDR3. Germline V gives CDR1 MGHRA, CDR2 YSYEKL. The CDR3 region is CASSQLPSGQGFSAFF. The CDR3 DNA reads TGCGCCAGCAGCCAACTTCCGTCCGGACAGGGGTTTTCAGCTTTCTTT.

This clone has just a few counts. The rearrangement joins TRBV28 to TRBJ1-5; D is unclear. Germline V lookup: CDR1 MDHEN, CDR2 SYDVKM. Trimming cost V 6 bases and J 6 bases, with 12 bases left between them. The CDR3 length is 13 residues. The CDR3 nucleotides read TGTGCCAGCAGAAGAATGGGGAGTCAGCCCCAGCATTTT. Amino acids: CASRRMGSQPQHF.

CDR3 protein: CASSARDFSETQYF. The CDR3 nucleotides read TGTGCCAGCAGCGCCAGGGATTTCTCGGAGACCCAGTACTTC. The chain is built from TRBV7-6 and TRBJ2-5; weak D call: TRBD1 (5 bases). The CDR3 has 14 amino acids. Trimming pared 5 bases from V and 5 bases from J, leaving 15 bases between. Germline V gene sequence: CDR1 SGHVS, CDR2 FNYEAQ.

The V gene is TRBV23-1, the J gene TRBJ1-1; the D gene is possibly TRBD1 (6 bases). TRBV23-1 is recorded as an ORF, its role being uncertain. V gave up 6 bases and J gave up 0 bases, with 26 bases separating them. The CDR3 has 19 amino acids. The CDR3 bases are TGCGCCAGCAGCGGGACACTACACCCACCTTGGTCGCTGAACACTGAAGCTTTCTTT. Translated, it gives CASSGTLHPPWSLNTEAFF.

CDR3 amino acids: CASSLVSGYEQYF. The CDR3 bases are TGTGCCAGCAGCTTGGTTTCGGGCTACGAGCAGTACTTC. This chain uses TRBV5-6 with TRBJ2-7; D is unresolved. Germline loops: CDR1 SGHDT, CDR2 YYEEEE. V was trimmed by 0 bases and J by 3 bases, leaving 7 bases between them. The CDR3 runs to 13 residues. The entire variable domain, with the rest obtained from reference TRBV5-6 and TRBJ2-7, is as follows: DAGVTQSPTHLIKTRGQQVTLRCSPKSGHDTVSWYQQALGQGPQFIFQYYEEEERQRGNFPDRFSGHQFPNYSSELNVNALLLGDSALYLCASSLVSGYEQYFGPGTRLTVT.

The chain employs TRBV6-1 and TRBJ2-7; no firm D call. The V gene lost 2 bases and the J gene lost 3 bases, with 5 bases spanning the gap. Germline V gene sequence: CDR1 MNHNS, CDR2 SASEGT. CDR3 length: 12 residues. The CDR3 is CASSENYYEQYF. In DNA, the CDR3 is TGTGCCAGCAGTGAAAACTACTACGAGCAGTACTTC.